The 28 T cell receptor beta chains presented below share a single source sample, sequenced in a study of cytomegalovirus exposure and HLA in healthy donors. The PCR contained 60 Vbeta and 13 Jbeta primers. The method was immunoSEQ multiplex PCR; TCRdb's version includes in-frame clones alone and lacks a portion of them. The sample carries under 200,000 clones, about 83% recorded once. Sequencing input: PBMCs. The receptor source for this set is a man in his forties or fifties in good health and CMV-seropositive.

The genes are TRBV5-1 and TRBJ1-3, with 7 bases matching TRBD1. Germline-derived CDR1 and CDR2 are SGHRS and YFSETQ. The CDR3 length is 15 residues. The V and J ends lost 4 bases and 0 bases, in that order; junction bases with no gene match: 4. CDR3 loop: CASSAGQYSGNTIYF. CDR3 in DNA: TGCGCCAGCAGCGCGGGACAGTACTCTGGAAACACCATATATTTT. The full variable domain, in which reference TRBV5-1 and TRBJ1-3 provide the parts outside the CDR3, is KAGVTQTPRYLIKTRGQQVTLSCSPISGHRSVSWYQQTPGQGLQFLFEYFSETQRNKGNFPGRFSGRQFSNSRSEMNVSTLELGDSALYLCASSAGQYSGNTIYFGEGSWLTVV.

V and J are TRBV7-7 and TRBJ2-1; TRBD2 agrees at 8 bases. The germline V gene has CDR1 SSHAT and CDR2 FNYEAQ (reference sequence). With 3 bases clipped from V and 3 bases from J, the junction kept 4 bases outside the gene matches. The CDR3 is made up of 15 amino acids. CDR3 sequence: CASSLGREVYNEQFF. CDR3 bases: TGTGCCAGCAGCTTGGGGCGGGAGGTCTACAATGAGCAGTTCTTC.

The genes are TRBV6-5 and TRBJ2-1; 10 bases map to TRBD2. Per the germline V gene, CDR1 is MNHEY and CDR2 is SVGAGI. Germline trimming cut 6 bases from V and 0 bases from J; bases unmatched to any gene: 2. The CDR3 consists of 15 residues. CDR3 bases: TGTGCCAGCAGCCCTAGCGGGAGCTCCTACAATGAGCAGTTCTTC. As protein: CASSPSGSSYNEQFF.

The chain uses TRBV7-3 and TRBJ2-7; D possibly corresponds to TRBD1 (6 bases). Germline values: CDR1 SGHTA, CDR2 FQGTGA. V gave up 2 bases and J gave up 3 bases, with 11 bases separating them. The CDR3 spans 14 residues. The CDR3 DNA reads TGTGCCAGCAGCTTAGGGGGCGACGGCTACGAGCAGTACTTC. Translated: CASSLGGDGYEQYF.

The rearrangement joins TRBV7-9 to TRBJ2-1; 8 bases agree with TRBD1. Germline V CDR1 and CDR2: SEHNR, FQNEAQ (reference sequence). V was pared by 5 bases and J by 3 bases, with 6 bases of the junction left unmatched. CDR3 length: 15 residues. CDR3 loop: CASSLGQGNYNEQFF. DNA for the CDR3: TGTGCCAGCAGCCTTGGACAGGGAAACTACAATGAGCAGTTCTTC.

The chain has TRBV5-6 and TRBJ2-2, with 8 nucleotides matching TRBD1. Trimming removed 0 bases from V and 1 base from J; junction bases left unmatched: 2. The CDR3 contains 16 residues. Germline V CDR1 and CDR2: SGHDT, YYEEEE. CDR3 bases: TGTGCCAGCAGCTTGGACGGGACAGGGAACACCGGGGAGCTGTTTTTT. This sequence encodes CASSLDGTGNTGELFF.

This clone appeared once. The V and J genes are TRBV6-6 and TRBJ2-7, with 8 nucleotides matching TRBD2. The germline V gene has CDR1 MNHNY and CDR2 SVGAGI (reference sequence). V shed 7 bases, J shed 12 bases, and the junction held 20 bases outside the gene matches. CDR3 length: 15 residues. The CDR3 region has the DNA TGTGCCAGCACTGACGCGATAGCGGGATCACTAATTCCGTACTTC. Translated, it gives CASTDAIAGSLIPYF.

The V gene is TRBV7-2, the J gene TRBJ1-1; D is possibly TRBD1 (5 bases). With 5 bases removed from V and 1 base from J, the gap between germline ends came to 17 bases. This CDR3 spans 16 amino acids. CDR1 and CDR2 from the germline V gene are SGHTA and FQGNSA. The CDR3 here is CASSPRGGKQNTEAFF. Here the CDR3 DNA reads TGTGCCAGCAGCCCCCGGGGCGGGAAACAGAACACTGAAGCTTTCTTT.

The chain is built from TRBV7-5 and TRBJ2-7; the table's D call TRBD1 went unverified against the DNA. TRBV7-5 is given as a pseudogene. CDR3 length: 14 amino acids. The CDR3 DNA reads as TGTGCCAGAAGCTTGGGCCAGGTAACCTACGAGCAGTACTTC. It specifies CARSLGQVTYEQYF.

The V and J genes are TRBV19 and TRBJ2-6; D is unclear. CDR3 length: 13 residues. From germline, CDR1 is LNHDA and CDR2 SQIVND (reference sequence). The V end was cut by 9 bases, the J end by 1 base, with 7 bases between. As DNA, the CDR3 is TGTGCCAGCTCTAGATCTGGGGCCAACGTCCTGACTTTC. Translation: CASSRSGANVLTF.

The chain employs TRBV29-1 and TRBJ1-2; 7 nucleotides match TRBD1. Germline CDR1 SQVTM, CDR2 ANQGSEA. V was clipped by 3 bases and J by 4 bases; unmatched bases: 14. This CDR3 contains 16 residues. This chain's CDR3 is CSVEGVPGGTTYGYTF. The DNA for the CDR3 is TGCAGCGTTGAGGGGGTCCCAGGGGGAACTACCTATGGCTACACCTTC.

J is TRBJ1-2 and V is TRBV7-2, with TRBD1 matching over 9 bases. Germline assignment: CDR1 SGHTA and CDR2 FQGNSA. With V trimmed by 1 base and J by 6 bases, 9 bases remained unmatched. The CDR3 covers 16 residues. The CDR3 region is CASSLVRTGEVDGYTF. CDR3 nucleotide sequence: TGTGCCAGCAGCTTAGTAAGGACAGGGGAAGTCGATGGCTACACCTTC.

The chain couples TRBV11-2 to TRBJ1-2; 7 positions match TRBD1. The trim removed 4 bases at V and 2 bases at J, leaving 1 base unmatched. The CDR3 is 13 amino acids. Looked up from germline, CDR1 is SGHAT and CDR2 is FQNNGV. The DNA for the CDR3 is TGTGCCAGCAGCTCGGGACAGAACTATGGCTACACCTTC. As protein: CASSSGQNYGYTF.

The chain carries TRBV9 and TRBJ2-1; D remains unclear. The germline V gene encodes CDR1 SGDLS and CDR2 YYNGEE. This CDR3 comprises 14 residues. V was trimmed by 5 bases and J by 8 bases, leaving 17 bases between them. CDR3 residues: CASRSTTSTDEQFF. CDR3 bases: TGTGCCAGCAGGTCGACAACTTCTACGGATGAGCAGTTCTTC.

The rearrangement links TRBV6-5 to TRBJ2-1; possibly TRBD2 for D (6 bases). V was trimmed by 5 bases and J by 6 bases, leaving 11 bases between them. CDR3 size: 13 residues. Germline V CDR1 and CDR2: MNHEY, SVGAGI. The CDR3 DNA reads as TGTGCCAGCAGTCACGGGACTGGCAATGAGCAGTTCTTC. This gives the protein CASSHGTGNEQFF.

In DNA form, the CDR3 reads TGTGCCAGCAGTACAGGGAACACTGAAGCTTTCTTT. As protein: CASSTGNTEAFF. V usage is TRBV6-5 and J usage is TRBJ1-1; the D gene is possibly TRBD1 (5 bases). CDR3 length: 12 amino acids. Germline CDR1 and CDR2: MNHEY and SVGAGI. Trimming removed 5 bases at V and 1 base at J, with 5 bases between.

The J gene is TRBJ2-1, the V gene TRBV7-8; 11 nucleotides line up with TRBD2. Germline V CDR1 and CDR2: SGHVS, FQNEAQ. CDR3 size: 16 residues. With V trimmed by 5 bases and J by 10 bases, 13 bases remained unmatched. The DNA of the CDR3 is TGTGCCAGCAGCCAAACTACTAGCGGGAGTCCCTGGGAGCAGTTCTTC. Amino acids: CASSQTTSGSPWEQFF.

V is TRBV4-1 and J is TRBJ2-3, with unresolved D. Germline V gene sequence: CDR1 MGHRA, CDR2 YSYEKL. Trimming pared 3 bases from V and 4 bases from J, leaving 14 bases between. The CDR3 contains 15 residues. CDR3 sequence reads: CASSHLEASPDTQYF. CDR3 DNA: TGCGCCAGCAGCCATCTAGAGGCCTCCCCAGATACGCAGTATTTT.

This clone was seen just once. The CDR3 protein is CASSPLGTGAQYGYTF. The DNA of the CDR3 is TGTGCCAGCTCACCACTCGGGACAGGGGCTCAATATGGCTACACCTTC. The chain couples TRBV18 to TRBJ1-2; 10 positions agree with TRBD1. The CDR3 has 16 residues. Germline CDR1 is KGHSH and CDR2 is LQKENI. V dropped 1 base and J dropped 5; count of bases not matched to a gene: 7.

CDR3 amino acids: CAIRISSGRPSNEQFF. The CDR3 nucleotides are TGTGCCATCAGGATCTCTAGCGGTCGACCCTCCAATGAGCAGTTCTTC. The chain links TRBV10-3 to TRBJ2-1, with 7 bases fitting TRBD2. V shed 6 bases and J 6 bases; nucleotides not matched to a gene: 14. The CDR3 is 16 residues long. Germline V gene lookup returns CDR1 ENHRY and CDR2 SYGVKD.

The table lists this clone with a count of one. The chain employs TRBV28 and TRBJ1-5, with D uncertain. CDR1 is MDHEN, CDR2 SYDVKM, per germline. The CDR3 sequence is 18 residues long. V lost 5 bases and J lost 0, with 20 bases in between. For the CDR3, the DNA is TGTGCCAGCAGTACCGCTTTTACAGTCACTTATAGCAATCAGCCCCAGCATTTT. Translated, it gives CASSTAFTVTYSNQPQHF.

The V gene is TRBV7-2, the J gene TRBJ1-2; 10 positions agree with TRBD1. Germline loops: CDR1 SGHTA, CDR2 FQGNSA. The CDR3 is 15 amino acids. V was pared by 5 bases and J by 8 bases, with 11 bases of the junction left unmatched. CDR3 nucleotide sequence: TGTGCCAGCAGCAACCCTTTCGGACAGGGGGGAGGCTACACCTTC. The encoded protein is CASSNPFGQGGGYTF.

The chain is built from TRBV27 and TRBJ1-2; 7 bases fit TRBD1. The CDR3 consists of 15 residues. From germline, CDR1 is MNHEY and CDR2 SMNVEV (reference sequence). Germline trimming cut 2 bases from V and 5 bases from J; bases unmatched to any gene: 8. This CDR3 reads CASSLLPGTDYGYTF. The CDR3 DNA follows: TGTGCCAGCAGTTTACTACCCGGGACAGATTATGGCTACACCTTC.

V gene TRBV7-3 combines with J gene TRBJ2-3, with TRBD1 identical over 9 bases. V dropped 4 bases and J dropped 4; count of bases not matched to a gene: 3. Germline CDR1 and CDR2: SGHTA and FQGTGA. The CDR3 contains 14 residues. The CDR3 is CASSSQGASDTQYF. The CDR3 DNA follows: TGTGCCAGCAGCTCACAGGGGGCTTCAGATACGCAGTATTTT.

This chain connects TRBV20-1 to TRBJ2-1; 7 bases align to TRBD2. V lost 0 bases to trimming and J lost 15 bases; unmatched junction nucleotides: 5. CDR3 length: 11 amino acids. Per the germline V gene, CDR1 is DFQATT and CDR2 is SNEGSKA (reference sequence). In nucleotides, the CDR3 is TGCAGTGCTAGAGAGCGGGAGCGACTGTTCTTC. Translating gives CSARERERLFF.

The V and J genes are TRBV7-9 and TRBJ1-2; the D gene is possibly TRBD1 (6 bases). V gave up 1 base and J gave up 7 bases, with 7 bases separating them. Germline V lookup: CDR1 SEHNR, CDR2 FQNEAQ (reference sequence). The CDR3 runs 12 residues. CDR3 amino acids: CASSLEGVGYTF. The DNA of the CDR3 is TGTGCCAGCAGCTTAGAGGGGGTTGGCTACACCTTC.

The gene calls are TRBV4-2 and TRBJ1-5; TRBD1 might be the D (5 bases). V lost 4 bases, J lost 4 bases, and 11 bases lay in between. Germline-derived CDR1 and CDR2 are LGHNA and YNFKEQ. CDR3 length equals 14 residues. Here the CDR3 DNA reads TGTGCCAGCAGCCCCAGGACACAGAATCAGCCCCAGCATTTT. Translating it yields CASSPRTQNQPQHF.

V is TRBV13 and J is TRBJ2-7; 12 nucleotides agree with TRBD2. Trimming at V came to 5 bases and at J to 3 bases, leaving 8 bases not matched to a gene. From germline, CDR1 is PRHDT and CDR2 FYEKMQ (reference sequence). The CDR3 has 16 residues. The CDR3 is CASSERTSGNLYEQYF. CDR3 nucleotide sequence: TGTGCCAGCAGCGAAAGGACTAGCGGGAATCTCTACGAGCAGTACTTC.